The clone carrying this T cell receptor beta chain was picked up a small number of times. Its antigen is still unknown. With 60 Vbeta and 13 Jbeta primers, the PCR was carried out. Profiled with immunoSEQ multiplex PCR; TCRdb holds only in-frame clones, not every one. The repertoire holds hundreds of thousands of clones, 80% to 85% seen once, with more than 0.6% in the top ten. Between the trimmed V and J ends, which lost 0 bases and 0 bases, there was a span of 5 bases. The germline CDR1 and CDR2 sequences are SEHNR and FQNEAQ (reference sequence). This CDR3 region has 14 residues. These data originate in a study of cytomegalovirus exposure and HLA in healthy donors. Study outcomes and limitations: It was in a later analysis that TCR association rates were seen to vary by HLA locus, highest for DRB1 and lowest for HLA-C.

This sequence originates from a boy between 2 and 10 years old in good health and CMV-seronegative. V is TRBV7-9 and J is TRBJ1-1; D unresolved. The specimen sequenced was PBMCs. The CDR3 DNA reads TGTGCCAGCAGCTTAGCGGGCCTGAACACTGAAGCTTTCTTT. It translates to CASSLAGLNTEAFF.